What follows describes a single T cell receptor (beta chain). This specimen belongs to a study of CD8 T cells in Susac syndrome. The authors reverse transcribed roughly 0.5 to 1 ug RNA with random hexamers. TCRdb analysed the immunoSEQ multiplex PCR reads with MiXCR anew, one entry per CDR3 protein. The data show some 260,000 distinct CDR3 sequences, around 84% seen once. Sequencing of TCR beta was carried out in blood CD8+ and CD4+ T cells. Relapsing-remitting disease, either stable or active, was present in the multiple sclerosis controls, who were treatment-naive patients. The V end lost 1 base, the J end lost 3 bases, and 11 bases lay between the germline ends. CDR1 is SGHDT, CDR2 YYEEEE, per germline. This CDR3 region has 15 residues.

The clonotype comes from a human donor with multiple sclerosis. The chain carries TRBV5-6 and TRBJ2-1, with D possibly being TRBD1 (5 bases). Sequences were obtained from CD8+ T cells from PBMCs. The CDR3 spells CASSLPTEFYNEQFF. CDR3 sequence (DNA): TGTGCCAGCAGCTTGCCGACAGAGTTCTACAATGAGCAGTTCTTC.